This TCR beta chain was recorded in a study of T-cell memory formation after mild COVID-19. Study-wide background: Each donor largely had its own TCR clusters.

Study-level points and caveats: A second wave expanding day 15 to 37 was CD4+-biased; contracting clones were balanced. Pre-infection memory contained some responding clones, which suggested that cross-reactive memory had joined.

This clonotype was seen a handful of times. Its antigen is currently unknown. MiXCR, applied by TCRdb to the 5' RACE reads, yields one record per CDR3 protein. The sample lists hundreds of thousands of distinct CDR3 sequences, about 17% occurring once. Source material: PBMCs or a T cell subset sorted from them (not recorded which). The clonotype originates from a man in his late teens or twenties who had mild COVID-19 (a few samples of this study predate the infection). Cell type and time point are not known.

CDR3 DNA sequence: TGCGCCAGCAGCTTTGCTCGGGCGGCCTACAATGAGCAGTTCTTC. This codes for CASSFARAAYNEQFF. The chain recombines TRBV5-1 with TRBJ2-1; D call uncertain. The V end lost 2 bases, the J end lost 2 bases, and 11 bases lay between the germline ends. Germline V CDR1 and CDR2: SGHRS, YFSETQ. This CDR3 is 15 amino acids long.